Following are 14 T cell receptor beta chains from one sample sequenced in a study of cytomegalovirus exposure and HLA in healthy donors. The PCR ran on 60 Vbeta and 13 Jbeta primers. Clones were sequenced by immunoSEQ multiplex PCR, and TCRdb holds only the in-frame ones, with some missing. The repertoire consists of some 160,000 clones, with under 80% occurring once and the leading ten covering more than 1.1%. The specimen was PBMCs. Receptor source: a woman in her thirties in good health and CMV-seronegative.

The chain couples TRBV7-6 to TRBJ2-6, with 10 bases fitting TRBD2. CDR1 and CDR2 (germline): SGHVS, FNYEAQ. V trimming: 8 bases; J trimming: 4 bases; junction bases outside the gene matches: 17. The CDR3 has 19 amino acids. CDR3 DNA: TGTGCCAGCTCCCGCGGGGCTAGCGGGGGACCCAGGGGGGCCAACGTCCTGACTTTC. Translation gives CASSRGASGGPRGANVLTF.

CDR3 in DNA: TGCGCCAGCAGCTTGGGGCGGGGGGGCCGGGGCACAGATACGCAGTATTTT. Its translation: CASSLGRGGRGTDTQYF. The chain joins TRBV5-1 to TRBJ2-3; 9 nucleotides agree with TRBD2. The germline V gene has CDR1 SGHRS and CDR2 YFSETQ. The CDR3 totals 17 residues. V lost 0 bases and J lost 1; bases outside the gene matches: 6. Variable domain in full (rest from reference TRBV5-1 and TRBJ2-3): KAGVTQTPRYLIKTRGQQVTLSCSPISGHRSVSWYQQTPGQGLQFLFEYFSETQRNKGNFPGRFSGRQFSNSRSEMNVSTLELGDSALYLCASSLGRGGRGTDTQYFGPGTRLTVL.

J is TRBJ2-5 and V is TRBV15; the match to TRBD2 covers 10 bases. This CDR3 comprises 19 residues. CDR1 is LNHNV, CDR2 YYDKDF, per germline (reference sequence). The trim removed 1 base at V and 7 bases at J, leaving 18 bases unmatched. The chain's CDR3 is CATSRAVWGTSGELPTQYF. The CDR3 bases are TGTGCCACCAGCAGAGCGGTTTGGGGAACTAGCGGGGAGCTTCCGACCCAGTACTTC.

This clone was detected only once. The CDR3 nucleotides are TGTGCCAGCACCATCAATTCAGATACGCAGTATTTT. Translation: CASTINSDTQYF. The chain is built from TRBV28 and TRBJ2-3; D not resolved. CDR1 and CDR2 from the germline V gene are MDHEN and SYDVKM. The CDR3 has 12 amino acids. Trimming removed 7 bases from V and 4 bases from J, with 9 bases in between.

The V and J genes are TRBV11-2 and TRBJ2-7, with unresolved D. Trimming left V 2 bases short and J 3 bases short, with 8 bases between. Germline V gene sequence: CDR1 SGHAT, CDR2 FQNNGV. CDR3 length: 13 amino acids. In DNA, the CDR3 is TGTGCCAGCAGCTTATGGCACCTCTACGAGCAGTACTTC. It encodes CASSLWHLYEQYF.

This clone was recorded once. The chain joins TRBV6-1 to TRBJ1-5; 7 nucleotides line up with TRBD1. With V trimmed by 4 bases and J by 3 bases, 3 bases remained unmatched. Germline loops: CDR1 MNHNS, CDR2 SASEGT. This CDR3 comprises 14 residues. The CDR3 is CASSATGYNQPQHF. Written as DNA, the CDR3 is TGTGCCAGCAGTGCGACAGGGTACAATCAGCCCCAGCATTTT.

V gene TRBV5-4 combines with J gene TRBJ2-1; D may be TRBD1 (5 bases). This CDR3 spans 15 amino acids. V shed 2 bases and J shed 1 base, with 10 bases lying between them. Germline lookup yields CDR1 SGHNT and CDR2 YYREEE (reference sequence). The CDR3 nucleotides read TGTGCCAGCAGCTTTGACAGTGATTCCTACAATGAGCAGTTCTTC. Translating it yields CASSFDSDSYNEQFF. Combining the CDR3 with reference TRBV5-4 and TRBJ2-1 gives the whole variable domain ETGVTQSPTHLIKTRGQQVTLRCSSQSGHNTVSWYQQALGQGPQFIFQYYREEENGRGNFPPRFSGLQFPNYSSELNVNALELDDSALYLCASSFDSDSYNEQFFGPGTRLTVL.

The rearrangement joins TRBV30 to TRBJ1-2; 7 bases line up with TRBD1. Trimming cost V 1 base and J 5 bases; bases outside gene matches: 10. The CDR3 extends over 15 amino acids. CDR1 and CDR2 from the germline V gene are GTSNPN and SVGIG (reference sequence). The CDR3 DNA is TGTGCCTGGAGTGGCTTGAGGGGGCATGAGTATGGCTACACCTTC. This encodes CAWSGLRGHEYGYTF.

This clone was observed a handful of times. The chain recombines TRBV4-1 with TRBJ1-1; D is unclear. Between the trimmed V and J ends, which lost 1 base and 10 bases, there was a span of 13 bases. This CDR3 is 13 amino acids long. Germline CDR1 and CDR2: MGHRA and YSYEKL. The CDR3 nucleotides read TGCGCCAGCAGCCAAGGATTCGGGAGTGGAGCTTTCTTT. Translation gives CASSQGFGSGAFF.

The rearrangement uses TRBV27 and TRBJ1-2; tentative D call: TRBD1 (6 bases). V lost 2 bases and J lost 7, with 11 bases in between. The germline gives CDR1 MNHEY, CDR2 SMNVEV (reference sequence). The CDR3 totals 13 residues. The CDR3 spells CASSLRGGGGYTF. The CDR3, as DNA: TGTGCCAGCAGTTTAAGGGGGGGCGGTGGCTACACCTTC.

For the CDR3, the DNA is TGCGCCAGCAGCTACGGGACCGGGGGGACCATATATTTT. Translation gives CASSYGTGGTIYF. The genes are TRBV5-1 and TRBJ1-3; D might be TRBD1 (5 bases). The CDR3 is 13 residues long. V lost 3 bases and J lost 10, with 14 bases in between. Germline V lookup: CDR1 SGHRS, CDR2 YFSETQ.

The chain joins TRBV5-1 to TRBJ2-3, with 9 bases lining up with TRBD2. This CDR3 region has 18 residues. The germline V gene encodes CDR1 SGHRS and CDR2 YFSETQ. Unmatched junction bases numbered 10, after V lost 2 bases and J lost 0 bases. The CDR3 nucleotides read TGCGCCAGCAGCTTCCAGGGGAGCGGGGGGTTCAGCACAGATACGCAGTATTTT. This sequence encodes CASSFQGSGGFSTDTQYF.

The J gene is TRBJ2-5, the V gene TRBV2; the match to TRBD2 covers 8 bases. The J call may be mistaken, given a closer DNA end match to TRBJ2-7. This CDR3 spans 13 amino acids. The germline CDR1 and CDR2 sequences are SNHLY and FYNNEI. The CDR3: CASTPRGGYEQYF. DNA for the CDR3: TGTGCCAGCACTCCACGGGGGGGCTACGAGCAGTACTTC.

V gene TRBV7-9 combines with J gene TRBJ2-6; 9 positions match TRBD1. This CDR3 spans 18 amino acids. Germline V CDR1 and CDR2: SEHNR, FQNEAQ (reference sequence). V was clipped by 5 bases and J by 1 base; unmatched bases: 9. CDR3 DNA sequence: TGTGCCAGCAGCCGGGGACAGGGTTTGGCATCTGGGGCCAACGTCCTGACTTTC. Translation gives CASSRGQGLASGANVLTF. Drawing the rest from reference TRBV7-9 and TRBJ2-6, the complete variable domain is DTGVSQNPRHKITKRGQNVTFRCDPISEHNRLYWYRQTLGQGPEFLTYFQNEAQLEKSRLLSDRFSAERPKGSFSTLEIQRTEQGDSAMYLCASSRGQGLASGANVLTFGAGSRLTVL.